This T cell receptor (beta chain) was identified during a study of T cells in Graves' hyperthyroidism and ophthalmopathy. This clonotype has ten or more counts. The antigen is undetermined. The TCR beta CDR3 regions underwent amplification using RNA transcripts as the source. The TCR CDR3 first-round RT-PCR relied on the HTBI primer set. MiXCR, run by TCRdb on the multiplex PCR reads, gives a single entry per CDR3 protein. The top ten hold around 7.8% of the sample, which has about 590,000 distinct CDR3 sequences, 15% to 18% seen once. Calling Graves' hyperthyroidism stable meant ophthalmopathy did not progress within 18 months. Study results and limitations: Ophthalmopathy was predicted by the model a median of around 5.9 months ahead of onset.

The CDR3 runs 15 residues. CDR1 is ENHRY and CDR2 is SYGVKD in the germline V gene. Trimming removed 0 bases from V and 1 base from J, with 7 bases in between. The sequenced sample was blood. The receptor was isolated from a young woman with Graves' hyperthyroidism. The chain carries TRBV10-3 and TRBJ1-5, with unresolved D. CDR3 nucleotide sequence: TGTGCCATCAGTGAGTCGCGGGTGAGCAATCAGCCCCAGCATTTT. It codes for CAISESRVSNQPQHF.